This T cell receptor (beta chain) was recovered during a study of T-cell reconstitution after alpha-beta-depleted transplantation in children. This clonotype was seen a few times. Its antigen is currently unknown. Unique molecular identifiers were incorporated during preparation of the TCRbeta library. Each CDR3 protein gets one entry after TCRdb re-called the PCR reads with MiXCR. Of under 400,000 distinct CDR3 sequences in the sample, approximately 23% were seen once. Study-level results: Several hundred graft clones that had expanded were reportedly the source of alpha-beta T cells about two months after transplant.

Trimming took 6 bases from V and 2 from J, leaving 10 bases between them. Germline V lookup: CDR1 LNHDA, CDR2 SQIVND (reference sequence). The CDR3 consists of 13 residues. This sample comprised PBMCs, mostly from graft donor cells, obtained 180 days after TCRalphabeta/CD19-depleted stem cell transplant. This rearrangement joins TRBV19 to TRBJ1-1; D may be TRBD1 (6 bases). This sequence originates from a male patient between 5 and 17 years old who had a stem cell transplant for acute lymphoblastic leukemia, so the T cells may come from the graft donor. This chain's CDR3 is CASRGTPNTEAFF. CDR3 coding DNA: TGTGCCAGTAGGGGGACACCAAACACTGAAGCTTTCTTT.